Listed below are T cell receptor beta chains from one sample, sequenced in a study of OX40 agonist ivuxolimab in advanced cancers. Some clones are missing from TCRdb's copy, which holds only in-frame ones; the method was immunoSEQ multiplex PCR. Of over 20,000 clones listed, roughly 81% are singletons. The starting material was CD4+ or CD8+ T cells sorted from blood, obtained in a trial of the OX40 agonist ivuxolimab. The receptors originated from an adult with an advanced solid tumor such as melanoma, head and neck, liver or kidney cancer. Both conserved end residues are part of each CDR3. D genes are given only for firm matches. The size field is filled for only some rows; it gives once, few, many or a size class.

>TRBJ2-1|TRBD2|TRBV27|.
CASSLSGLARNNEQFF
TGTGCCAGCAGTTTATCGGGACTAGCGCGGAACAATGAGCAGTTCTTC
>TRBJ1-2|.|TRBV29-1|.
CSVEGKNYGYTF
TGCAGCGTTGAAGGCAAAAACTATGGCTACACCTTC
>TRBJ2-3|.|TRBV11-2|.
CASSQVGVTDTQYF
TGTGCCAGCAGCCAAGTTGGGGTAACAGATACGCAGTATTTT
>TRBJ2-7|TRBD1|TRBV11-3|.
CASSWGTGDYEQYF
TGTGCCAGCAGCTGGGGGACAGGGGATTACGAGCAGTACTTC
>TRBJ2-2|.|TRBV18|.
CASSRQAKQRTGELFF
TGTGCCAGCTCACGGCAGGCCAAGCAAAGGACCGGGGAGCTGTTTTTT
>TRBJ1-4|.|TRBV4-3|once
CASSQVPSGATNEKLFF
TGCGCCAGCAGCCAAGTTCCCTCCGGCGCAACTAATGAAAAACTGTTTTTT
>TRBJ1-1|.|TRBV7-2|.
CASSPVLGEAFF
TGTGCCAGCAGCCCCGTGTTGGGTGAAGCTTTCTTT
>TRBJ2-7|TRBD1|TRBV11-3|.
CASSPRQGAAHYEQYF
TGTGCCAGCAGCCCGAGACAGGGAGCAGCACACTACGAGCAGTACTTC
>TRBJ2-3|.|TRBV15|.
CATSRDGDTQYF
TGTGCCACCAGCAGAGATGGAGATACGCAGTATTTT
>TRBJ2-3|.|TRBV7-9|.
CASSFGASDTQYF
TGTGCCAGCAGCTTCGGGGCATCAGATACGCAGTATTTT
>TRBJ2-3|.|TRBV7-3|.
CASSFQGDTQYF
TGTGCCAGCAGCTTCCAGGGAGATACGCAGTATTTT
>TRBJ2-3|.|TRBV28|few
CASSLSIGRLATDTQYF
TGTGCCAGCAGTTTAAGTATTGGTCGGCTAGCCACAGATACGCAGTATTTT
>TRBJ2-1|TRBD2|TRBV9|.
CASSVSGGGDEQFF
TGTGCCAGCAGCGTTAGCGGGGGCGGCGATGAGCAGTTCTTC
>TRBJ1-3|.|TRBV19|.
CASSFGSYSGNTIYF
TGTGCCAGTAGTTTCGGCTCGTACTCTGGAAACACCATATATTTT
>TRBJ2-1|.|TRBV2|few
CASSELAEQFF
TGTGCCAGCAGTGAACTAGCGGAGCAGTTCTTC
>TRBJ2-7|.|TRBV9|.
CASSEGGGLEQYF
TGTGCCAGCAGCGAGGGAGGGGGCCTCGAGCAGTACTTC
>TRBJ1-3|.|TRBV1|once
CTSSQDSGRSGNTIYF
TGCACTAGCAGCCAAGATTCAGGGCGGTCTGGAAACACCATATATTTT
>TRBJ2-1|TRBD2|TRBV7-6|.
CASSSTPSGGLHEQFF
TGTGCCAGCAGCTCAACGCCTAGCGGGGGCTTACATGAGCAGTTCTTC
>TRBJ2-1|TRBD1|TRBV7-2|.
CASSLFSDTGTGNEQFF
TGTGCCAGCAGCTTATTTTCGGATACGGGGACAGGGAATGAGCAGTTCTTC
>TRBJ2-7|.|TRBV28|.
CASSLRAYEQYF
TGTGCCAGCAGTTTAAGGGCCTACGAGCAGTACTTC
>TRBJ2-3|TRBD2|TRBV9|few
CASQDRGGTDTQYF
TGTGCCAGTCAAGACCGGGGGGGCACAGATACGCAGTATTTT
>TRBJ1-1|TRBD1|TRBV5-5|.
CASSLTTGDFPEAFF
TGTGCCAGCAGCTTGACGACAGGGGATTTCCCTGAAGCTTTCTTT
>TRBJ2-1|TRBD2|TRBV29-1|.
CSVNGLAGSMRQFF
TGCAGCGTTAATGGGCTAGCGGGGTCAATGAGGCAGTTCTTC
>TRBJ2-7|.|TRBV27|.
CASSSRAYEQYF
TGTGCCAGCAGTTCCCGAGCCTACGAGCAGTACTTC
>TRBJ2-2|.|TRBV9|.
CASSLRTGELFF
TGTGCCAGCAGCCTTCGAACCGGGGAGCTGTTTTTT
>TRBJ2-5|.|TRBV19|.
CASSIAHVRAAETQYF
TGTGCCAGTAGTATAGCTCACGTGAGGGCGGCGGAGACCCAGTACTTC
>TRBJ1-6|.|TRBV2|.
CASSEVGLPVFTPLHF
TGTGCCAGCAGTGAAGTCGGGCTCCCCGTTTTTACACCCCTCCACTTT
>TRBJ2-2|.|TRBV4-2|once
CASSQPPGVGYTGELFF
TGTGCCAGCAGCCAACCGCCCGGTGTGGGATACACCGGGGAGCTGTTTTTT
>TRBJ1-5|.|TRBV2|.
CASSDTELHSPQHF
TGTGCCAGCAGTGATACAGAACTGCATTCGCCCCAGCATTTT
>TRBJ2-7|.|TRBV7-8|.
CASSLSRDGSYEQYF
TGTGCCAGCAGCTTGTCAAGGGATGGCTCCTACGAGCAGTACTTC
>TRBJ1-5|.|TRBV2|.
CASSPVGLSNQPQHF
TGTGCCAGCAGTCCAGTCGGGCTGAGCAATCAGCCCCAGCATTTT
>TRBJ2-2|.|TRBV7-9|few
CASSPTGTMVTGELFF
TGTGCCAGCAGCCCGACCGGGACAATGGTCACCGGGGAGCTGTTTTTT
>TRBJ2-5|.|TRBV25-1|few
CASSRSTGRPRTQYF
TGTGCCAGCAGTCGTAGTACAGGTAGACCTAGGACCCAGTACTTC
>TRBJ1-3|.|TRBV28|.
CASSPNGVYSGNTIYF
TGTGCCAGCAGTCCCAACGGGGTCTACTCTGGAAACACCATATATTTT
>TRBJ2-4|.|TRBV7-5|.
CVRSPTSEGTSKNIQYF
TGTGTCAGAAGCCCGACGTCGGAAGGGACTAGTAAAAACATTCAGTACTTC
>TRBJ2-7|.|TRBV4-1|.
CASSQSGGAGGTYEQYF
TGCGCCAGCAGCCAATCAGGAGGGGCGGGCGGAACCTACGAGCAGTACTTC
>TRBJ2-7|.|TRBV19|.
CASAPGPRYEQYF
TGTGCCAGTGCCCCGGGACCGAGATACGAGCAGTACTTC
>TRBJ2-1|TRBD2|TRBV9|.
CASSVGPTSGSYNEQFF
TGTGCCAGCAGCGTAGGGCCGACTAGCGGCTCCTACAATGAGCAGTTCTTC
>TRBJ1-6|.|TRBV4-3|.
CASSHYRAQQAPLHF
TGCGCCAGCAGCCATTACCGGGCCCAGCAAGCACCCCTCCACTTT
>TRBJ2-1|.|TRBV6-5|.
CASRGGWKGGNEQFF
TGTGCCAGCAGAGGGGGGTGGAAGGGAGGAAATGAGCAGTTCTTC
>TRBJ1-1|.|TRBV5-1|.
CASSSGPEGAFF
TGCGCCAGCAGCTCCGGACCCGAGGGAGCTTTCTTT
>TRBJ2-3|.|TRBV4-1|.
CASRDQITDTQYF
TGCGCCAGCCGGGACCAAATCACAGATACGCAGTATTTT
>TRBJ2-2|.|TRBV6-1|.
CASSVPGGANTGELFF
TGTGCCAGCAGTGTCCCGGGGGGCGCGAACACCGGGGAGCTGTTTTTT
>TRBJ2-5|TRBD1|TRBV11-2|.
CASSSRGPPTQYF
TGTGCCAGCAGCTCCAGGGGGCCCCCAACCCAGTACTTC
>TRBJ2-3|TRBD2|TRBV15|.
CATSRVLAGALSSTDTQYF
TGTGCCACCAGCAGAGTATTAGCGGGGGCCTTATCTAGCACAGATACGCAGTATTTT
>TRBJ2-7|.|TRBV5-1|.
CASSFGSLPEQYF
TGCGCCAGCAGCTTTGGATCATTACCCGAGCAGTACTTC
>TRBJ2-2|TRBD1|TRBV10-2|.
CASSEFGTANTGELFF
TGCGCCAGCAGTGAGTTCGGGACAGCGAACACCGGGGAGCTGTTTTTT
>TRBJ2-2|.|TRBV18|.
CASSPPPSHELTGELFF
TGTGCCAGCTCACCACCCCCAAGCCACGAATTGACCGGGGAGCTGTTTTTT
>TRBJ1-1|.|TRBV27|.
CASSLSPNTEAFF
TGTGCCAGCAGTTTATCCCCTAACACTGAAGCTTTCTTT
>TRBJ2-3|.|TRBV27|.
CASSLFSGGTDTQYF
TGTGCCAGCAGTTTATTCTCGGGGGGCACAGATACGCAGTATTTT
>TRBJ1-6|.|TRBV27|.
CASSLTDGLGSSYNSPLHF
TGTGCCAGCAGTCTAACGGACGGGCTAGGGAGCTCCTATAATTCACCCCTCCACTTT
>TRBJ1-1|.|TRBV6-6|.
CASSYSRVMNTEAFF
TGTGCCAGCAGTTACTCGAGGGTGATGAACACTGAAGCCTTCTTT
>TRBJ2-2|TRBD1|TRBV19|.
CASSIVGQGALLGELFF
TGTGCCAGTAGTATAGTGGGACAGGGGGCCCTCCTCGGGGAGCTGTTTTTT
>TRBJ1-1|.|TRBV19|.
CASSIMTASEAFF
TGTGCCAGTAGTATCATGACAGCTTCTGAAGCTTTCTTT